Ten or more counts support the clone carrying this TCR beta chain. Antigen specificity is unknown. These data belong to a study of T cell repertoires in cytomegalovirus infection. TCRdb reprocessed the reads with MiXCR, giving one entry per CDR3 protein. The sample consists of about 920,000 distinct CDR3 sequences, less than 35% of them appearing once. The CDR3 is 13 residues long. CDR1 and CDR2 (germline): MNHNY, SVGAGI (reference sequence). Trimming removed 5 bases from V and 7 bases from J, with 15 bases in between. The chain recombines TRBV6-6 with TRBJ2-7; D not certain. The input for sequencing was cultured CD8+ T cells from PBMCs, taken from culture after CMV antigen stimulation. The source is a human donor in good health (CMV status not recorded). Some clones in this sample may be carry-over from other donors' samples. CDR3 nucleotides: TGTGCCAGCAGTCATGGAAACGTTCGGGAGCAGTACTTC. This translates into CASSHGNVREQYF.